This is a list of T cell receptor beta chains from one sample in a study of cytomegalovirus exposure and HLA in healthy donors. Generated by immunoSEQ multiplex PCR, the TCRdb table keeps only in-frame clones and is missing some. The sample holds around 190,000 clones, about 88% seen once. The sequenced sample consisted of PBMCs. The receptors come from a woman in her 30s in good health and CMV-seronegative. The CDR3 runs from the conserved cysteine through the conserved F or W. The order of the fields is V gene, D gene, J gene, clone size, CDR3 DNA, CDR3 protein. A D gene is named only where the DNA matches it firmly. A row's size may be missing; if present it is once, few, many or a size class.

TRBV19	-	TRBJ2-4	-	TGTGCCAGGGATCACCCAGGGGTACTAGCCAAAAACATTCAGTACTTC	CARDHPGVLAKNIQYF
TRBV5-6	-	TRBJ1-1	-	TGTGCCAGCAGCTTTGGGGGGGCCATGAACACTGAAGCTTTCTTT	CASSFGGAMNTEAFF
TRBV4-1	TRBD2	TRBJ2-3	few	TGCGCCAGCAGCCAAGTGAGCGGGAGCGTGGCAGATACGCAGTATTTT	CASSQVSGSVADTQYF
TRBV19	TRBD1	TRBJ2-1	-	TGTGCCAGTAGTCCAGGACAGGGTCGGGATGAGCAGTTCTTC	CASSPGQGRDEQFF
TRBV5-1	TRBD1	TRBJ2-2	-	TGCGCCAGCAGCTTGGGACAGGGTCTACCCGGGGAGCTGTTTTTT	CASSLGQGLPGELFF
TRBV6-1	-	TRBJ1-1	-	TGTGCCAGCAGCCAGACAATGAACACTGAAGCTTTCTTT	CASSQTMNTEAFF
TRBV4-2	TRBD1	TRBJ2-1	-	TGTGCCAGCAGCCAGATGGACAGGGGGCGGGATGAGCAGTTCTTC	CASSQMDRGRDEQFF
TRBV19	-	TRBJ2-1	-	TGTGCCAGTAGTTTGACTAGTGGGAGGATCAATGAGCAGTTCTTC	CASSLTSGRINEQFF
TRBV7-3	-	TRBJ2-5	-	TGTGCCAGCAGCTTAGGTAGTTCCGTTACGGAGACCCAGTACTTC	CASSLGSSVTETQYF
TRBV2	-	TRBJ2-1	-	TGTGCCAGCAGTGAATGGGAGGCAGCGAACAATGAGCAGTTCTTC	CASSEWEAANNEQFF
TRBV5-6	TRBD1	TRBJ1-5	few	TGTGCCAGCAGCTCCTGGGACAGGGAGGATCAGCCCCAGCATTTT	CASSSWDREDQPQHF
TRBV5-1	-	TRBJ1-5	-	TGCGCCAGCAGCTTGGTCCCGGATCAGCCCCAGCATTTT	CASSLVPDQPQHF
TRBV5-1	-	TRBJ2-7	once	TGCGCCAGCAGCTTGGCTGCACAGGGTATCTACGAGCAGTACTTC	CASSLAAQGIYEQYF
TRBV6-1	TRBD2	TRBJ2-1	-	TGTGCCAGTGGGACCGGGACTAGCGGGAGCCATGAGCAGTTCTTC	CASGTGTSGSHEQFF
TRBV7-6	TRBD2	TRBJ2-5	-	TGTGCCAGCAGCTACCAAGCGGGAGCGGGTGAGACCCAGTACTTC	CASSYQAGAGETQYF